This TCR beta chain was recovered during a study of shared clonotypes between healthy human individuals. Profiling relied on immunoSEQ multiplex PCR, and the TCRdb table lists in-frame clones only, not all of them. Here the sample spans about 1.1 million clones, 60% to 85% being singletons. Germline V gene data show CDR1 as SEHNR and CDR2 as FQNEAQ (reference sequence). V dropped 6 bases and J dropped 5 bases, with 10 bases sitting between them. The CDR3 is 13 residues long. This sequence originates from a man younger than 30 in good health. Some clones in this sample may be carry-over from other donors' samples. The rearrangement joins TRBV7-9 to TRBJ1-4; no clear D gene. Source material: memory CD4+ T cells from PBMCs. The subset here: CD45RA-negative fraction. CDR3 sequence (DNA): TGTGCCAGCAGTACGCCAGTCAATGAAAAACTGTTTTTT. Protein: CASSTPVNEKLFF.